This T cell receptor (beta chain) was identified during a study of beta chain features in type 1 diabetes. Germline values: CDR1 LNHDA, CDR2 SQIVND (reference sequence). The germline V and J ends were trimmed by 8 bases and 0 bases, with 10 bases remaining between them. This CDR3 is 14 amino acids long. The entirety of the isolated RNA underwent reverse transcription, so expressed TCRB transcripts were sequenced. Samples of naive, central memory and regulatory T cells yielded a mean of about 3.7 million reads. Data came from immunoSEQ multiplex PCR; TCRdb stores just in-frame clones and leaves some out. In the table there are fewer than 550,000 clones, roughly 10% of which are singletons.

The sample was naive CD4+ T cells from blood. The chain combines TRBV19 with TRBJ2-2; the D gene is possibly TRBD1 (5 bases). The clonotype was recovered from a young woman in good health. CDR3 in DNA: TGTGCCAGTCGCAGGGCTTCGAACACCGGGGAGCTGTTTTTT. Protein sequence: CASRRASNTGELFF.